These 3 T cell receptor beta chains share one sample of origin, sequenced in a study of identical twins. TCRdb re-called the 5' RACE reads with MiXCR, one entry per CDR3 protein. The sample consists of around 1.7 million distinct CDR3 sequences, about 32% of them appearing once. The sample taken for sequencing was cord blood. The receptors stem from a newborn girl in good health.

The chain uses TRBV7-8 and TRBJ2-3, with D maybe TRBD2 (6 bases). Per germline, CDR1 SGHVS and CDR2 FQNEAQ. The CDR3 is 17 amino acids. V shed 3 bases and J shed 2 bases, with 18 bases lying between them. The CDR3 loop is CASSFRGTLGPTDTQYF. CDR3 bases: TGTGCCAGCAGCTTTCGCGGGACCCTCGGCCCCACAGATACGCAGTATTTT. The full variable domain, with the rest looked up from reference TRBV7-8 and TRBJ2-3, is GAGVSQSPRYKVAKRGQDVALRCDPISGHVSLFWYQQALGQGPEFLTYFQNEAQLDKSGLPSDRFFAERPEGSVSTLKIQRTQQEDSAVYLCASSFRGTLGPTDTQYFGPGTRLTVL.

The chain is built from TRBV5-5 and TRBJ1-1, with D perhaps matching TRBD1 (5 bases). Germline assignment: CDR1 SGHKS and CDR2 YYEKEE (reference sequence). V shed 5 bases and J shed 7 bases, with 12 bases lying between them. CDR3 size: 12 residues. The CDR3 DNA reads as TGTGCCAGCAGGCCCCCGGGGCGTGAAGCTTTCTTT. Its protein product is CASRPPGREAFF. The full variable domain, its missing parts supplied by reference TRBV5-5 and TRBJ1-1, is DAGVTQSPTHLIKTRGQQVTLRCSPISGHKSVSWYQQVLGQGPQFIFQYYEKEERGRGNFPDRFSARQFPNYSSELNVNALLLGDSALYLCASRPPGREAFFGQGTRLTVV.

The J gene is TRBJ2-1, the V gene TRBV3-1; possible D gene TRBD2, 5 bases. The CDR3 contains 13 residues. Germline assignment: CDR1 LGHDT and CDR2 YNNKEL (reference sequence). V lost 1 base to trimming and J lost 8 bases, with 9 bases between them. This CDR3 is CASSQVTNHEQFF. CDR3 in DNA: TGTGCCAGCAGCCAAGTGACTAACCATGAGCAGTTCTTC.